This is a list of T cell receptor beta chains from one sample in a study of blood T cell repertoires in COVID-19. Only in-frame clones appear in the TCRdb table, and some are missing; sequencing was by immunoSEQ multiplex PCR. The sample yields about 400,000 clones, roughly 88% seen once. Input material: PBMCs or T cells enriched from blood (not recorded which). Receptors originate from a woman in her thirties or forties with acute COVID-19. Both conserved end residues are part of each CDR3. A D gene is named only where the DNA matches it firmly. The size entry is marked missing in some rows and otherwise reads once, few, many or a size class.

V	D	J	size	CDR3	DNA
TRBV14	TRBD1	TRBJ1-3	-	CASRPGTAGNTIYF	TGTGCCAGCAGACCCGGGACAGCTGGAAACACCATATATTTT
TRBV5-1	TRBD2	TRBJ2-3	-	CASSLFSGLATDTQYF	TGCGCCAGCAGCTTGTTTTCCGGACTAGCCACAGATACGCAGTATTTT
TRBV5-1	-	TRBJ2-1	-	CASMGAGREASKYNEQFF	TGCGCCAGCATGGGGGCCGGACGGGAGGCGAGTAAATACAATGAGCAGTTCTTC
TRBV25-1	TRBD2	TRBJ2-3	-	CASSEYWLAGGPDTQYF	TGTGCCAGCAGTGAATATTGGCTAGCGGGGGGCCCAGATACGCAGTATTTT
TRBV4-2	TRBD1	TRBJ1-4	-	CASSQDGTGNEKLFF	TGTGCCAGCAGCCAAGATGGGACAGGGAACGAAAAACTGTTTTTT
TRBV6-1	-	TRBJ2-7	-	CASIDRPSSYEQYF	TGTGCCAGCATAGACAGGCCGAGCTCCTACGAGCAGTACTTC
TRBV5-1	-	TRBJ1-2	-	CASSWGEASNYGYTF	TGCGCCAGCAGCTGGGGGGAAGCGTCTAACTATGGCTACACCTTC
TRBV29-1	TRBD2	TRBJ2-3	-	CSALTSGDTQYF	TGCAGCGCCCTAACTAGCGGAGATACGCAGTATTTT
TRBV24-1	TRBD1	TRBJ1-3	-	CATSDPSTGSGNTIYF	TGTGCCACCAGTGATCCCTCGACAGGGTCGGGAAACACCATATATTTT
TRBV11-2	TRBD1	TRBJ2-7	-	CASSLGQGTGYEQYF	TGTGCCAGCAGCCTAGGACAGGGCACCGGCTACGAGCAGTACTTC
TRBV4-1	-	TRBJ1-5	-	CASSQIGGDTDQPQHF	TGCGCCAGCAGCCAAATAGGGGGAGACACCGATCAGCCCCAGCATTTT
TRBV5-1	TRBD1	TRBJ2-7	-	CASSYRTGAGEQYF	TGCGCCAGCAGCTATCGGACAGGGGCAGGCGAGCAGTACTTC
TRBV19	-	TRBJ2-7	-	CASSPDSALGYEQYF	TGTGCCAGTAGTCCCGACTCCGCCCTAGGCTACGAGCAGTACTTC
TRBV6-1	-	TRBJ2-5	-	CASSDTPGGRQTQYF	TGTGCCAGCAGTGATACCCCGGGGGGCAGACAGACCCAGTACTTC
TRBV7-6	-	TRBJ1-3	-	CASSLATRNGNTIYF	TGTGCCAGCAGCTTAGCGACCAGGAACGGAAACACCATATATTTT
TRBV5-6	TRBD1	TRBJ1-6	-	CASTYDREINSPLHF	TGTGCCAGCACCTATGACAGGGAGATCAATTCACCCCTCCACTTT
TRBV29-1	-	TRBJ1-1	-	CSVGERTAPLSFF	TGCAGCGTTGGGGAAAGGACAGCTCCTTTGTCCTTCTTT
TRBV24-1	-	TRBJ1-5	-	CATSDSPRGRDYQPQHF	TGTGCCACCAGTGATTCCCCCCGAGGCAGGGACTATCAGCCCCAGCATTTT
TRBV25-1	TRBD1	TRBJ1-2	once	CASSPQDRVPFRGYTF	TGTGCCAGCAGCCCACAGGACAGGGTCCCATTCCGGGGCTACACCTTC
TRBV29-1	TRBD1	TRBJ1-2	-	CSVEDWTGGGYTF	TGCAGCGTTGAAGACTGGACAGGGGGTGGCTACACCTTC
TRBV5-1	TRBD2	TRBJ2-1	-	CASNGFGGGSYNEQFF	TGCGCCAGCAACGGTTTTGGCGGGGGCTCCTACAATGAGCAGTTCTTC
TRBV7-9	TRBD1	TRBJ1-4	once	CASSLSGTANEKLFF	TGTGCCAGCAGCTTATCGGGGACAGCAAATGAAAAACTGTTTTTT
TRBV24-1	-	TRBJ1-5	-	CATRASGEGQPQHF	TGTGCCACTCGGGCCTCAGGAGAGGGTCAGCCCCAGCATTTT
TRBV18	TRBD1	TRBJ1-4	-	CASSPPWDSNEKLFF	TGTGCCAGCTCACCACCGTGGGACAGTAATGAAAAACTGTTTTTT
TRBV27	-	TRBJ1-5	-	CASSSHRHSNQPQHF	TGTGCCAGCAGTTCCCACAGGCATAGCAATCAGCCCCAGCATTTT
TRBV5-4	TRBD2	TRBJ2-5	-	CASSRWRGGETQYF	TGTGCCAGCAGCCGTTGGCGGGGGGGCGAGACCCAGTACTTC
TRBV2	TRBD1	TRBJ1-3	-	CASSDLKGTVGNTIYF	TGTGCCAGCAGCGACCTCAAAGGGACAGTTGGAAACACCATATATTTT
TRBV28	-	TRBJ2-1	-	CASSGTVTYNEQFF	TGTGCCAGCAGTGGTACAGTAACCTACAATGAGCAGTTCTTC
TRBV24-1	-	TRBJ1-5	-	CATSDYLGGPQHF	TGTGCCACCAGTGACTACCTCGGTGGGCCCCAGCATTTT
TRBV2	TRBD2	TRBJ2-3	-	CASSGRLAGLTDTQYF	TGTGCCAGCAGTGGGAGACTAGCGGGACTTACAGATACGCAGTATTTT
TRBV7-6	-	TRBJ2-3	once	CASSLYYDSTTDTQYF	TGTGCCAGCAGCTTATACTACGACTCGACCACAGATACGCAGTATTTT
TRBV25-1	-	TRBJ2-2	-	CASSDTLINTGELFF	TGTGCCAGCAGTGACACATTGATTAACACCGGGGAGCTGTTTTTT
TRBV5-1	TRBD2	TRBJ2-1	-	CASSTQTSGGIDEQFF	TGCGCCAGCAGCACCCAGACTAGCGGGGGTATCGATGAGCAGTTCTTC
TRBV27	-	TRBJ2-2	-	CASTPSSGRTGELFF	TGTGCCAGCACCCCCTCCTCAGGGCGCACCGGGGAGCTGTTTTTT
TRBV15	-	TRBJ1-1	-	CATSRDAAGYEAFF	TGTGCCACCAGCAGAGATGCTGCGGGGTATGAAGCTTTCTTT
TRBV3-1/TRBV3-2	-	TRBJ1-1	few	CASSHGENTEAFF	TGTGCCAGCAGCCACGGAGAGAACACTGAAGCTTTCTTT
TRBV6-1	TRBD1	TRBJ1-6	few	CASSVLRQGKNSPLHF	TGTGCCAGCAGTGTGTTAAGACAGGGGAAGAATTCACCCCTCCACTTT
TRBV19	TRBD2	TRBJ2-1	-	CASSIQAGVQNEQFF	TGTGCCAGTAGTATACAAGCGGGGGTCCAGAATGAGCAGTTCTTC
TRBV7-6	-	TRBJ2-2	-	CASSLAGTSNTGELFF	TGTGCCAGCAGCTTAGCGGGGACTTCGAACACCGGGGAGCTGTTTTTT
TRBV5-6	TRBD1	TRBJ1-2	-	CASSLINRGMGGYTF	TGTGCCAGCAGCTTGATTAACAGGGGAATGGGGGGCTACACCTTC
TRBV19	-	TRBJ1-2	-	CASSIEQGGYGYTF	TGTGCCAGTAGTATAGAACAGGGTGGTTATGGCTACACCTTC
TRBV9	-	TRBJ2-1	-	CASTADSSEQFF	TGTGCCAGCACCGCAGACAGTTCTGAGCAGTTCTTC